The T cell receptor beta chain described here comes from a study of T cell repertoires in cytomegalovirus infection. The overall study: Indications of both CMV infection and matching HLA type were provided by public TCR beta signatures.

As to this clonotype: One end of the junction is discordant with germline, which a read error may explain.

CDR3 length: 15 amino acids. CDR1 and CDR2 (germline): LNHDA, SQIVND (reference sequence). MiXCR, applied by TCRdb to the reads, yields one record per CDR3 protein. The profile shows 200,000 or so distinct CDR3 sequences, around 20% of them singletons. V gene TRBV19 combines with J gene TRBJ1-3, with TRBD1 as a possible D gene (6 bases). Sequenced: PBMCs. The sequence came from a human donor in good health (CMV status not recorded). Some clones in this sample may be carry-over from other donors' samples. The DNA for the CDR3 is TGTGCCAGTAGCCGTTCTCGGGGGCCTGGAAACCCCATATATTTT. It encodes CASSRSRGPGNPIYF.